The source of this T cell receptor beta chain is a study of regulatory T cells in long-lasting Graves disease (dated by TCRdb to the early 2020s). With respect to the entire study: Persistent Graves' disease meant more than 5 years of antithyroid drug treatment with TSH receptor autoantibodies that stayed positive. Persistent Graves' disease patients were compared with newly diagnosed Graves' disease patients by peripheral blood TCR sequencing and RNA sequencing. The study was registered as a clinical trial and conducted in China. A total of roughly 33 samples were covered by TCR sequencing, comprising some 13 persistent and around 20 newly diagnosed Graves' disease patients. On average, persistent Graves' disease patients in the clinical cohort had been on antithyroid drugs for about 10.3 years.

Sample time point, as interpreted from the label and publication: persistent/refractory GD, antithyroid drugs over 5 years with positive TRAb. For both TCR sequencing and RNA sequencing, RNA was extracted from PBMCs in TRIzol. The diagnosis of Graves' disease was made according to American Thyroid Association guidelines. The patients came from an endocrinology department in Xi'an, China. Each patient gave about 9.1 milliliters of peripheral blood, collected in an EDTA anticoagulant tube. Ficoll Paque Plus density gradient separation was used to isolate PBMCs, and no additional T cell sorting was done. An Agilent 2100 Bioanalyzer and agarose gel were used to check RNA quality, and a NanoDrop 2000 was used to measure RNA concentration. Summary of the overall study and its limitations: Persistent patients shared more public clonotypes among themselves (roughly 2,700) than newly diagnosed patients did (more than 950). Sequencing and analysis were limited to the TCR beta chain. TRBV28, TRBJ1-2 and TRBJ2-5 were preferentially used in persistent disease, while TRBV20-1 and TRBJ2-1 were favored in newly diagnosed disease. Peripheral blood alone was examined, since thyroid tissue, which constituted the primary lesion, could not be accessed. The authors noted that the small sample size was a limitation that may lower accuracy. Compared with newly diagnosed patients, persistent Graves' disease patients had lower TCR Shannon entropy and fewer highly expanded clones, which suggests clonal expansion.

CDR3 length: 15 amino acids, cysteine to phenylalanine. Only the CDR3 part of the read is kept: 45 bases, read in frame from the first base. From a lookup of the germline V gene, CDR1 and CDR2 are MNHNS and SASEGT. The germline V end is reduced by 7 bases and the J end by 0 bases; junction bases left unmatched: 6. This clonotype showed up many times. No antigen is known for it. No base qualities exist here, and no much larger clone lies one base off it. Library method: multiplex PCR. Sequencing was performed on an Illumina HiSeq 4000. To build TCR beta libraries, CDR3 regions were amplified by Arm-PCR using iRepertoire HTBI primers. Before sequencing, the PCR products underwent gel purification. Processing in the source paper ran as follows. Gene usage analysis of CDR3 amino acid clonotypes used the roughly 60 TRBV and 14 TRBJ segments found across samples. COPE and FqMerger were used to merge the filtered high-quality paired reads into contigs. BLAST was used to align contigs to IMGT TRBV, TRBD and TRBJ reference genes, and CDR3 was defined according to IMGT. Clonotypes above 0.1% frequency were classified as highly expanded clones. Shannon entropy served as the measure of repertoire diversity, while the Gini coefficient captured V-J evenness. Clonotypes shared by more than one individual were considered public. TCRdb ran its own pipeline on the public reads, namely fastp trimming at Q25 and MiXCR clone calling, and kept in-frame beta chains. Each entry is one CDR3 protein sequence, shown with its most common DNA and genes. The V and J calls shown here were made by TCRdb, not taken from the authors' results. The sample data list more than 650,000 distinct CDR3 sequences, and about 30% of these were observed just once. The ten largest make up 35% to 55% of the sample.

The TCR sequence derives from a female donor with Graves disease. The sequence links TRBV6-1 to TRBJ1-5; TRBD1 matches 7 bases in the middle. Sequencing used peripheral blood mononuclear cells (PBMCs), obtained when the disease was refractory, from a patient treated with antithyroid drugs. The CDR3 amino acid sequence is: CASTRGQYSNQPQHF. The DNA sequence is TGTGCCAGCACCAGGGGACAGTATAGCAATCAGCCCCAGCATTTT.